Listed below are T cell receptor beta chains from one sample, sequenced in a study of PD-1 blockade in classical Hodgkin lymphoma. Produced via immunoSEQ multiplex PCR; TCRdb's table is partial and in-frame only. The table shows approximately 80,000 clones, with about 89% occurring only once. Specimen: peripheral blood mononuclear cells (PBMCs), collected at baseline. Every receptor here comes from a human donor with classical Hodgkin lymphoma. The CDR3 runs from the conserved cysteine through the conserved F or W. D genes are given only for firm matches. Where a row states a size, it is once, few, many or the class of an expanded clone; other rows omit it.

d_call | clone_size | j_call | v_call | cdr3_aa | cdr3_nt
NA | NA | TRBJ1-3 | TRBV30 | CAWSADWGNTIYF | TGTGCCTGGAGTGCTGACTGGGGAAACACCATATATTTT
NA | NA | TRBJ1-1 | TRBV6-1 | CASSFRGKETEAFF | TGTGCCAGCAGCTTCAGGGGAAAAGAAACTGAAGCTTTCTTT
NA | NA | TRBJ1-5 | TRBV7-2 | CASSPGYSNQPQHF | TGTGCCAGCAGCCCGGGTTATAGCAATCAGCCCCAGCATTTT
NA | once | TRBJ2-7 | TRBV28 | CASSPVGGDYEQYF | TGTGCCAGCAGTCCAGTTGGTGGGGATTACGAGCAGTACTTC
NA | NA | TRBJ2-3 | TRBV29-1 | CSLRADTQYF | TGCAGCTTGAGAGCAGATACGCAGTATTTT
TRBD1 | NA | TRBJ1-1 | TRBV9 | CASSVGAGGDTEAFF | TGTGCCAGCAGCGTAGGGGCAGGGGGAGACACTGAAGCTTTCTTT
NA | NA | TRBJ1-6 | TRBV30 | CAWSDRGRLINSPLHF | TGTGCCTGGAGTGATCGGGGCCGCTTAATAAATTCACCCCTCCACTTT
TRBD1 | NA | TRBJ1-5 | TRBV14 | CASSQDTWPGTGYNQPQHF | TGTGCCAGCAGCCAAGATACTTGGCCCGGGACAGGGTACAATCAGCCCCAGCATTTT
NA | NA | TRBJ1-2 | TRBV5-1 | CASSSGQRTGSPPEYGYTF | TGCGCCAGCAGTTCAGGGCAGCGTACGGGTTCCCCCCCTGAGTATGGCTACACCTTC
NA | NA | TRBJ2-2 | TRBV29-1 | CSVRGTKNTGELFF | TGCAGCGTTCGAGGGACGAAGAACACCGGGGAGCTGTTTTTT
NA | NA | TRBJ2-2 | TRBV27 | CASSFAGNTGELFF | TGTGCCAGCAGTTTCGCAGGGAACACCGGGGAGCTGTTTTTT
NA | few | TRBJ1-3 | TRBV11-2 | CASSILRSSGNTIYF | TGTGCCAGCAGCATCCTACGGAGCTCTGGAAACACCATATATTTT
NA | NA | TRBJ2-1 | TRBV19 | CASRSPVGGEQFF | TGTGCCAGTAGGTCCCCGGTGGGAGGTGAGCAGTTCTTC
TRBD1 | NA | TRBJ2-7 | TRBV19 | CASSMADRGTYEQYF | TGTGCCAGTAGTATGGCCGACAGGGGAACCTACGAGCAGTACTTC
TRBD2 | NA | TRBJ2-2 | TRBV7-9 | CASSLDLADTGELFF | TGTGCCAGCAGCTTAGATCTAGCGGACACCGGGGAGCTGTTTTTT
NA | NA | TRBJ1-2 | TRBV29-1 | CSVAYGYTF | TGCAGCGTTGCCTATGGCTACACCTTC
NA | few | TRBJ1-5 | TRBV30 | CAWSANYNQPQHF | TGTGCCTGGAGCGCAAACTACAATCAGCCCCAGCATTTT
NA | NA | TRBJ1-2 | TRBV14 | CASSPGVRDYGYTF | TGTGCCAGCAGCCCCGGGGTTCGGGACTATGGCTACACCTTC
NA | NA | TRBJ1-1 | TRBV5-4 | CASRRPGQLNTEAFF | TGTGCCAGCAGGCGCCCTGGACAGTTGAACACTGAAGCTTTCTTT
NA | NA | TRBJ2-5 | TRBV6-5 | CASSYSTSGQETQYF | TGTGCCAGCAGTTACAGTACGAGCGGACAAGAGACCCAGTACTTC
NA | few | TRBJ1-1 | TRBV12-5 | CASGLYPTEAFF | TGTGCTAGTGGTTTGTACCCCACTGAAGCTTTCTTT
NA | once | TRBJ1-2 | TRBV7-9 | CASSLARWEGYTF | TGTGCCAGCAGCTTAGCGCGATGGGAAGGCTACACCTTC
NA | NA | TRBJ2-7 | TRBV27 | CASSLFGPPPPGDPEQYF | TGTGCCAGCAGTTTATTTGGCCCTCCTCCTCCTGGGGATCCCGAGCAGTACTTC
NA | NA | TRBJ2-1 | TRBV30 | CAWSVLEVGEQFF | TGTGCCTGGAGTGTACTAGAGGTAGGCGAGCAGTTCTTC
NA | NA | TRBJ2-7 | TRBV2 | CASSEEEGVSYEQYF | TGTGCCAGCAGTGAAGAGGAGGGGGTCAGCTACGAGCAGTACTTC